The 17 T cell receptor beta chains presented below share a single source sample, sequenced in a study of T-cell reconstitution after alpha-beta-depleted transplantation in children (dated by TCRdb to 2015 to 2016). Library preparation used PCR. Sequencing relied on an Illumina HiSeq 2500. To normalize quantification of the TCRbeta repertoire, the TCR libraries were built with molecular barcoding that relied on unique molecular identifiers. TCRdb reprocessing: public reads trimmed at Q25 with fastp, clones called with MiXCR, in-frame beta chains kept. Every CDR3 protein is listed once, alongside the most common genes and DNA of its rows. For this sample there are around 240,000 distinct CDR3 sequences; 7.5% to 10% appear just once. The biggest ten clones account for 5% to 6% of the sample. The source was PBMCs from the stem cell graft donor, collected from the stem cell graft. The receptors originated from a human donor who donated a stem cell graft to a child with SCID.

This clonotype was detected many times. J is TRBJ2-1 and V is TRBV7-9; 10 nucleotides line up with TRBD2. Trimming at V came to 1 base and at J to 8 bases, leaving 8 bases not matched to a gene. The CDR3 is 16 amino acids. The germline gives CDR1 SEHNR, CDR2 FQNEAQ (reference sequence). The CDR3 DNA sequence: TGTGCCAGCAGCTTAGATCTAGCGGGGGAACCGGATGAGCAGTTCTTC. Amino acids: CASSLDLAGEPDEQFF.

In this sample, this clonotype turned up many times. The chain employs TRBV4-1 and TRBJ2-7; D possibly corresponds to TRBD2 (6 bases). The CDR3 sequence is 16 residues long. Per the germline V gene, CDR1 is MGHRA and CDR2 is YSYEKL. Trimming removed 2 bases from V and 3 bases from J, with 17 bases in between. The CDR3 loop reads CASSQNSGTPYYEQYF. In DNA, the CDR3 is TGCGCCAGCAGCCAAAATTCTGGGACTCCCTACTACGAGCAGTACTTC.

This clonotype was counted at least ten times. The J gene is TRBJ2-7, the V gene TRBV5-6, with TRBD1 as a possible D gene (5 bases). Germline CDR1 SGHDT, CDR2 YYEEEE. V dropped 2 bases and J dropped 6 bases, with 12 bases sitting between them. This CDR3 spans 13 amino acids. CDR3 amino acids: CASSFGAWGEQYF. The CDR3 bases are TGTGCCAGCAGCTTTGGGGCTTGGGGCGAGCAGTACTTC.

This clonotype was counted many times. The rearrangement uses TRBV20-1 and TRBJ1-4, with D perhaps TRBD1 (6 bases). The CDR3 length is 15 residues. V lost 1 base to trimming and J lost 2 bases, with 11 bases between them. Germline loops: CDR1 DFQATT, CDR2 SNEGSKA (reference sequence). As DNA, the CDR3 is TGCAGTGCTAGAGGCCTAGGGGGGACTAATGAAAAACTGTTTTTT. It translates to CSARGLGGTNEKLFF.

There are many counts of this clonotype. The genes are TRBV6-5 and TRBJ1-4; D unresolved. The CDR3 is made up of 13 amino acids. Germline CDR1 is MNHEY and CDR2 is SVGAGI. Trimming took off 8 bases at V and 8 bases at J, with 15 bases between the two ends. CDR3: CASCLSVGEKLFF. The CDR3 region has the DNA TGTGCCAGCTGCCTCTCGGTGGGGGAAAAACTGTTTTTT.

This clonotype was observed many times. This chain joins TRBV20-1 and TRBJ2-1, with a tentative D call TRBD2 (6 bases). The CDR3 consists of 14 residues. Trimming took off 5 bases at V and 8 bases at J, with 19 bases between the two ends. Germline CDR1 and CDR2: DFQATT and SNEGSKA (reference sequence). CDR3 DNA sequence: TGCAGTGCTCGGTTTGGGGGGTTGAGGGATGAGCAGTTCTTC. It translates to CSARFGGLRDEQFF.

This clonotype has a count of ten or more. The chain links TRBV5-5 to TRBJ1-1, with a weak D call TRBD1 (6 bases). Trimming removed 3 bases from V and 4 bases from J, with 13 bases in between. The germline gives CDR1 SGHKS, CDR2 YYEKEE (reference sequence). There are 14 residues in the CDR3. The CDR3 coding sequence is TGTGCCAGCAGCTGGGGGCAGCCAGCCACTGAAGCTTTCTTT. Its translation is CASSWGQPATEAFF. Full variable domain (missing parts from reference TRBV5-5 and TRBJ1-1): DAGVTQSPTHLIKTRGQQVTLRCSPISGHKSVSWYQQVLGQGPQFIFQYYEKEERGRGNFPDRFSARQFPNYSSELNVNALLLGDSALYLCASSWGQPATEAFFGQGTRLTVV.

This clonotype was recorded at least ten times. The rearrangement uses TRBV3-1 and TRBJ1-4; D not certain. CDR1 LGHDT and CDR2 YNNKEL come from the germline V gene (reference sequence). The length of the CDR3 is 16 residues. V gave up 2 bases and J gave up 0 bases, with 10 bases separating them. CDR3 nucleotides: TGTGCCAGCAGCCAACACCCCAGCCCAACTAATGAAAAACTGTTTTTT. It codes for CASSQHPSPTNEKLFF. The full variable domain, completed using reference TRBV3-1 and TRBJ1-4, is DTAVSQTPKYLVTQMGNDKSIKCEQNLGHDTMYWYKQDSKKFLKIMFSYNNKELIINETVPNRFSPKSPDKAHLNLHINSLELGDSAVYFCASSQHPSPTNEKLFFGSGTQLSVL.

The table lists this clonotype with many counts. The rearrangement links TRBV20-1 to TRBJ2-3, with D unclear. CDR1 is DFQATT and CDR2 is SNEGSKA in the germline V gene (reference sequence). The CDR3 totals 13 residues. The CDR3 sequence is CSGIGWPTDTQYF. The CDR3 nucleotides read TGCAGCGGCATAGGGTGGCCCACAGATACGCAGTATTTT.

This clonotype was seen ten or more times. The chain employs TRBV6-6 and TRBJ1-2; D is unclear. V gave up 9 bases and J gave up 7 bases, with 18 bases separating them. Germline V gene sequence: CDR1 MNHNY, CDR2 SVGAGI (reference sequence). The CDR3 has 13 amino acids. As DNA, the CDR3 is TGTGCCAGTCAATTGAAAAGGGAAGTTGGCTACACCTTC. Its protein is CASQLKREVGYTF.

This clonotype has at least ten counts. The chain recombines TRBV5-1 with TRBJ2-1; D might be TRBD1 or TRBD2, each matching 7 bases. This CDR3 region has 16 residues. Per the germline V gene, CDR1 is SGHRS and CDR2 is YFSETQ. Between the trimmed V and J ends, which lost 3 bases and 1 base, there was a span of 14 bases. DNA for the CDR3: TGCGCCAGCAGCTCCCAGGGGGGGAGATCCTACAATGAGCAGTTCTTC. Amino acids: CASSSQGGRSYNEQFF.

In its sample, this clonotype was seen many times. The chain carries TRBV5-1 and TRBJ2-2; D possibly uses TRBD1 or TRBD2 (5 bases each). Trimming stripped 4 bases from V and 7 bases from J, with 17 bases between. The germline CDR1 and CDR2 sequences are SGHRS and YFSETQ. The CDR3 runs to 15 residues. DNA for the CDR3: TGCGCCAGCAGCCCACAGGCGACGGGATACGGGGAGCTGTTTTTT. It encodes CASSPQATGYGELFF.

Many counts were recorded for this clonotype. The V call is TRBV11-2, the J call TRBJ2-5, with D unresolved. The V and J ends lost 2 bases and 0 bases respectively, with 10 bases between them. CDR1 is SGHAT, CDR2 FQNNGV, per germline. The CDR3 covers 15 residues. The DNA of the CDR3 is TGTGCCAGCAGCTTACTGCTGTCCCACCAAGAGACCCAGTACTTC. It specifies CASSLLLSHQETQYF.

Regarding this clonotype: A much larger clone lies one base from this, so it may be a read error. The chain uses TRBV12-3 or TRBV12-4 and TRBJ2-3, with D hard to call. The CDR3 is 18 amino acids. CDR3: CAISFRTPAATSTDTQYF. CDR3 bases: TGTGCCATCAGTTTCCGCACTCCGGCAGCGACTAGCACAGATACGCAGTATTTT.

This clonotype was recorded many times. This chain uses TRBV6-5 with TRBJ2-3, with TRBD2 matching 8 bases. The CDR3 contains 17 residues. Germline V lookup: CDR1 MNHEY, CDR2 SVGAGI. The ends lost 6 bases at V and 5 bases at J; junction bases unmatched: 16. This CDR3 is CASSLRSPGGPLDTQYF. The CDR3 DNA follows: TGTGCCAGCAGCCTCCGCTCTCCGGGGGGGCCCCTAGATACGCAGTATTTT.

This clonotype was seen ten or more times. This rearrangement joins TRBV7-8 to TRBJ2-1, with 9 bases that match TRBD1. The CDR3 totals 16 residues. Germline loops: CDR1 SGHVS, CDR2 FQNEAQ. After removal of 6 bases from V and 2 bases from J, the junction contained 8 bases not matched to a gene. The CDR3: CASSRGQGLTYNEQFF. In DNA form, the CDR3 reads TGTGCCAGCAGTAGGGGACAGGGTCTCACCTACAATGAGCAGTTCTTC.

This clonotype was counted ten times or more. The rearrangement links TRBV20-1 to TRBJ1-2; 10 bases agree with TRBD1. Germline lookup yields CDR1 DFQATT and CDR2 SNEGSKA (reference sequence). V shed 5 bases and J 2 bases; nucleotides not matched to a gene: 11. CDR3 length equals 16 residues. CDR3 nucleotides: TGCAGTGCTCCCGGACAGGGGGTAGGACAAAACTATGGCTACACCTTC. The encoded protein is CSAPGQGVGQNYGYTF.